One sample yielded the 31 T cell receptor beta chains listed below, sequenced in a study of shared clonotypes between healthy human individuals. Only CD45RO-negative cells positively selected for CCR7 counted as naive CD8 cells, so terminally differentiated effector memory CD45RA+ cells were excluded. The assay was immunoSEQ multiplex PCR, and TCRdb's table has in-frame clones only and misses some. The repertoire holds about 1.9 million clones, with 93% as singletons. Sequenced: naive CD8+ T cells from PBMCs. The receptors shown here come from a man younger than 35 in good health. Some clones in this sample may be carry-over from other donors' samples.

J is TRBJ2-2 and V is TRBV4-2; no definite D call. Germline CDR1 and CDR2: LGHNA and YNFKEQ. This CDR3 contains 17 residues. V dropped 1 base and J dropped 7 bases, with 19 bases sitting between them. The CDR3, as DNA: TGTGCCAGCAGCCAAGCGGGTCTAAGGTCCGTGGACGGGGAGCTGTTTTTT. The encoded protein is CASSQAGLRSVDGELFF.

This sequence joins TRBV19 and TRBJ2-7; D is uncertain. This CDR3 has 11 residues. V was cut by 5 bases and J by 9 bases, with 11 bases left in between. CDR1 and CDR2 (germline): LNHDA, SQIVND (reference sequence). The CDR3 here is CASSDPGWQYF. The CDR3, as DNA: TGTGCCAGTAGTGATCCAGGATGGCAGTACTTC.

This clone was found once. This sequence joins TRBV30 and TRBJ2-2, with D possibly being TRBD2 (5 bases). V dropped 7 bases and J dropped 5 bases, with 26 bases sitting between them. The CDR3 length is 17 residues. Germline lookup yields CDR1 GTSNPN and CDR2 SVGIG (reference sequence). CDR3 amino acids: CALTTPDAVRGTGELFF. The CDR3 DNA reads TGTGCCTTAACCACACCTGATGCGGTACGGGGAACCGGGGAGCTGTTTTTT.

The genes are TRBV5-4 and TRBJ1-3; D gene uncertain. This CDR3 is built from 15 residues. Germline V gene lookup returns CDR1 SGHNT and CDR2 YYREEE (reference sequence). Trimming pared 4 bases from V and 2 bases from J, leaving 13 bases between. CDR3 sequence: CASSLRVGTGNTIYF. In DNA, the CDR3 is TGTGCCAGCAGCCTGCGAGTTGGTACTGGAAACACCATATATTTT.

V gene TRBV28 combines with J gene TRBJ2-7, with D possibly being TRBD1 (5 bases). CDR1 MDHEN and CDR2 SYDVKM come from the germline V gene. The V end lost 3 bases, the J end lost 9 bases, and 18 bases lay between the germline ends. CDR3 length: 14 amino acids. CDR3 residues: CASSFGAVDIGQYF. In DNA, the CDR3 is TGTGCCAGCAGTTTTGGGGCCGTGGATATCGGGCAGTACTTC.

Note on this clone: Additional DNA sequences in this sample encode the identical CDR3. The chain has TRBV27 and TRBJ2-7, with a possible D match to TRBD2 (6 bases). The CDR3 loop spans 15 amino acids. Germline CDR1 and CDR2: MNHEY and SMNVEV (reference sequence). V was trimmed by 1 base and J by 0 bases, leaving 10 bases between them. The CDR3 here is CASSLWAGSSYEQYF. The CDR3 DNA is TGTGCCAGCAGTTTATGGGCGGGGAGCTCCTACGAGCAGTACTTC.

This chain connects TRBV13 to TRBJ2-1; 13 bases align to TRBD2. V dropped 5 bases and J dropped 0; count of bases not matched to a gene: 7. The length of the CDR3 is 18 residues. Germline V gives CDR1 PRHDT, CDR2 FYEKMQ (reference sequence). DNA of the CDR3: TGTGCCAGCAGCATCGGACTAGCGGGAGCCAGCTCCTACAATGAGCAGTTCTTC. This encodes CASSIGLAGASSYNEQFF.

The chain combines TRBV6-1 with TRBJ2-4, with D hard to call. Germline V gene sequence: CDR1 MNHNS, CDR2 SASEGT. V gave up 4 bases and J gave up 0 bases, with 10 bases separating them. The CDR3 is made up of 15 amino acids. CDR3 sequence: CASSAARLAKNIQYF. In nucleotides, the CDR3 is TGTGCCAGCAGTGCAGCAAGGCTAGCCAAAAACATTCAGTACTTC.

The V gene is TRBV7-9, the J gene TRBJ2-7; TRBD2 is a possible D gene (5 bases). Trimming removed 5 bases from V and 3 bases from J, with 17 bases in between. The CDR3 is 15 residues long. Looked up from germline, CDR1 is SEHNR and CDR2 is FQNEAQ (reference sequence). The chain's CDR3 is CASSHGSSPSYEQYF. DNA of the CDR3: TGTGCCAGCAGCCACGGGTCTAGCCCGAGCTACGAGCAGTACTTC.

This clone was found a few times. Distinct nucleotide sequences in the sample also encode this CDR3. V and J are TRBV9 and TRBJ2-3, with D unresolved. V was pared by 3 bases and J by 2 bases, with 4 bases between. The CDR3 totals 12 residues. The germline V gene has CDR1 SGDLS and CDR2 YYNGEE. The CDR3 nucleotides read TGTGCCAGCAGCGCCAACACAGATACGCAGTATTTT. Its translation is CASSANTDTQYF.

The chain carries TRBV28 and TRBJ1-5; no reliable D call. The CDR3 spans 14 residues. Germline CDR1 MDHEN, CDR2 SYDVKM. The V end lost 6 bases, the J end lost 2 bases, and 11 bases lay between the germline ends. In DNA, the CDR3 is TGTGCCAGCAGCCCCGACAACGGCAATCAGCCCCAGCATTTT. Translation gives CASSPDNGNQPQHF.

The rearrangement joins TRBV28 to TRBJ2-1; TRBD2 matches 8 bases. V gave up 3 bases and J gave up 8 bases; unmatched junction bases: 6. The CDR3 is 14 residues long. The V gene's germline CDR1 is MDHEN and CDR2 SYDVKM. The CDR3 here is CASSFTGGSHEQFF. DNA of the CDR3: TGTGCCAGCAGTTTCACGGGAGGGTCCCATGAGCAGTTCTTC. Drawing the rest from reference TRBV28 and TRBJ2-1, the complete variable domain is DVKVTQSSRYLVKRTGEKVFLECVQDMDHENMFWYRQDPGLGLRLIYFSYDVKMKEKGDIPEGYSVSREKKERFSLILESASTNQTSMYLCASSFTGGSHEQFFGPGTRLTVL.

The chain couples TRBV27 to TRBJ2-7; perhaps TRBD2 as D (6 bases). Germline values: CDR1 MNHEY, CDR2 SMNVEV (reference sequence). The V and J ends lost 0 bases and 4 bases respectively, with 16 bases between them. This CDR3 has 16 residues. The CDR3 reads CASSLSWGLGIYEQYF. CDR3 nucleotide sequence: TGTGCCAGCAGTTTATCGTGGGGACTCGGGATTTACGAGCAGTACTTC.

V and J are TRBV27 and TRBJ2-3; no clear D. The CDR3 consists of 18 residues. Trimming left V 1 base short and J 2 bases short, with 19 bases between. Germline-derived CDR1 and CDR2 are MNHEY and SMNVEV (reference sequence). The CDR3: CASSLLPVDGRLTDTQYF. Here the CDR3 DNA reads TGTGCCAGCAGTTTATTACCTGTCGACGGACGCCTCACAGATACGCAGTATTTT.

V gene TRBV28 combines with J gene TRBJ2-7; D might be TRBD2 (7 bases). The V and J ends lost 7 bases and 5 bases respectively, with 18 bases between them. Germline V gives CDR1 MDHEN, CDR2 SYDVKM. The CDR3 sequence is 14 residues long. The CDR3 loop is CASKEMGGLHEQYF. The CDR3 bases are TGTGCCAGCAAAGAGATGGGGGGGCTGCACGAGCAGTACTTC.

This chain joins TRBV6-5 and TRBJ2-5; 11 bases align to TRBD1. Germline V gives CDR1 MNHEY, CDR2 SVGAGI. Trimming removed 5 bases from V and 5 bases from J; junction bases left unmatched: 7. The CDR3 loop spans 15 amino acids. For the CDR3, the DNA is TGTGCCAGCAGTCGAGGACAGGGGGCATCGGAGACCCAGTACTTC. Residues: CASSRGQGASETQYF.

V is TRBV7-8 and J is TRBJ2-1; 13 bases are a match to TRBD2. The CDR3 length is 15 residues. Losses at the gene ends were 5 bases for V and 15 bases for J; bases not matched to a gene: 13. Germline assignment: CDR1 SGHVS and CDR2 FQNEAQ. CDR3 region: CASSQTGLAGLRLFF. As DNA, the CDR3 is TGTGCCAGCAGCCAAACGGGACTAGCGGGACTTAGGCTGTTCTTC.

This clone was seen a single time. V usage is TRBV13 and J usage is TRBJ2-3, with 7 positions matching TRBD1. This CDR3 contains 14 residues. After removal of 5 bases from V and 4 bases from J, the junction contained 6 bases not matched to a gene. CDR1 is PRHDT, CDR2 FYEKMQ, per germline (reference sequence). CDR3 coding DNA: TGTGCCAGCAGCCGTGACAGGGTTCCAGATACGCAGTATTTT. The encoded protein is CASSRDRVPDTQYF.

CDR3: CASSSIWLAADTQYF. In DNA form, the CDR3 reads TGTGCCAGCAGTTCGATCTGGCTAGCGGCAGATACGCAGTATTTT. The chain uses TRBV27 and TRBJ2-3; 7 bases are a match to TRBD2. This CDR3 region has 15 residues. CDR1 is MNHEY and CDR2 is SMNVEV in the germline V gene (reference sequence). The junction had 8 bases not matched to a gene; V was cut back by 4 bases and J by 4 bases.

The chain is built from TRBV7-9 and TRBJ2-3, with TRBD2 identical over 11 bases. V gave up 2 bases and J gave up 6 bases; unmatched junction bases: 4. There are 15 residues in the CDR3. From germline, CDR1 is SEHNR and CDR2 FQNEAQ (reference sequence). CDR3 amino acids: CASSLLASGGDTQYF. As DNA, the CDR3 is TGTGCCAGCAGCTTATTGGCTAGCGGGGGGGATACGCAGTATTTT.

The chain recombines TRBV9 with TRBJ2-3, with D unclear. Germline lookup yields CDR1 SGDLS and CDR2 YYNGEE. Trimming shortened V by 4 bases and J by 1 base, and 13 bases separated the two germline ends. CDR3 size: 15 residues. The CDR3 coding sequence is TGTGCCAGCAGCCTCTCCCCGGCCGGCACAGATACGCAGTATTTT. The encoded protein is CASSLSPAGTDTQYF.

CDR3 in DNA: TGCGCCAGCTTTCCGGGACCTCTCATCAGTGAGCAGTTCTTC. The encoded protein is CASFPGPLISEQFF. V and J are TRBV5-1 and TRBJ2-1; either TRBD1 or TRBD2 may supply D (5 bases each). The CDR3 is 14 amino acids. Trimming shortened V by 7 bases and J by 9 bases, and 20 bases separated the two germline ends. The germline V gene has CDR1 SGHRS and CDR2 YFSETQ.

CDR3 residues: CASSLGTSGISSYEQYF. The CDR3, as DNA: TGTGCCAGCAGCTTAGGGACGAGCGGGATCAGTTCCTACGAGCAGTACTTC. The chain uses TRBV13 and TRBJ2-7, with TRBD2 identical over 7 bases. Germline lookup yields CDR1 PRHDT and CDR2 FYEKMQ (reference sequence). There are 17 residues in the CDR3. Trimming removed 0 bases from V and 1 base from J; junction bases left unmatched: 9.

This chain joins TRBV7-3 and TRBJ2-3; D unresolved. V lost 5 bases and J lost 1, with 10 bases in between. Germline V gene lookup returns CDR1 SGHTA and CDR2 FQGTGA. The CDR3 extends over 14 amino acids. Here the CDR3 reads CASSPTMGTDTQYF. The CDR3 coding sequence is TGTGCCAGCAGCCCGACGATGGGCACAGATACGCAGTATTTT.

This rearrangement joins TRBV29-1 to TRBJ1-4, with a weak D call TRBD1 (6 bases). Germline CDR1 reads SQVTM; CDR2 reads ANQGSEA. The ends were cut back, 6 bases at V and 0 bases at J, with 17 bases in the middle. The CDR3 spans 16 residues. The DNA for the CDR3 is TGCAGCGTCGCCGGGACACCGGATGCAACTAATGAAAAACTGTTTTTT. Residues: CSVAGTPDATNEKLFF.

The chain links TRBV29-1 to TRBJ1-4; D is possibly TRBD1 (6 bases). Germline-derived CDR1 and CDR2 are SQVTM and ANQGSEA. The CDR3 has 16 amino acids. The V gene lost 4 bases and the J gene lost 5 bases, with 20 bases spanning the gap. The CDR3 sequence is CSVVGVVGQANEKLFF. In DNA form, the CDR3 reads TGCAGCGTTGTGGGGGTGGTGGGACAAGCAAATGAAAAACTGTTTTTT.

The chain carries TRBV7-9 and TRBJ2-3; a weak D match, TRBD2 (7 bases). The germline V gene encodes CDR1 SEHNR and CDR2 FQNEAQ (reference sequence). The V gene lost 1 base and the J gene lost 3 bases, with 11 bases spanning the gap. The CDR3 covers 15 residues. For the CDR3, the DNA is TGTGCCAGCAGCTTAGAGGGGAGGGGGACAGATACGCAGTATTTT. Protein product: CASSLEGRGTDTQYF.

This chain joins TRBV15 and TRBJ2-7; D remains ambiguous. The CDR3 spans 14 residues. Trimming left V 0 bases short and J 2 bases short, with 8 bases between. Germline V lookup: CDR1 LNHNV, CDR2 YYDKDF (reference sequence). CDR3 sequence reads: CATSRDLAPYEQYF. The CDR3 DNA sequence: TGTGCCACCAGCAGAGATCTGGCTCCCTACGAGCAGTACTTC.

The chain uses TRBV29-1 and TRBJ2-1; D possibly corresponds to TRBD1 (6 bases). The V end was cut by 2 bases, the J end by 6 bases, with 8 bases between. The germline gives CDR1 SQVTM, CDR2 ANQGSEA. This CDR3 has 12 amino acids. CDR3 sequence (DNA): TGCAGCGTTGAAAGAGGGGGCAATGAGCAGTTCTTC. Its protein is CSVERGGNEQFF.

This clone has only one observation. J is TRBJ2-1 and V is TRBV27, with a possible D match to TRBD1 (6 bases). The germline gives CDR1 MNHEY, CDR2 SMNVEV (reference sequence). The CDR3 sequence is 11 residues long. V was pared by 8 bases and J by 8 bases, with 10 bases between. DNA of the CDR3: TGTGCCAGCGGACAGTTCTATGAGCAGTTCTTC. This encodes CASGQFYEQFF.

The rearrangement joins TRBV28 to TRBJ2-5; D uncertain. CDR3 length: 14 residues. Germline loops: CDR1 MDHEN, CDR2 SYDVKM. V was clipped by 6 bases and J by 0 bases, with 11 bases between them. This chain's CDR3 is CASSGLDYQETQYF. DNA of the CDR3: TGTGCCAGCAGCGGGCTTGACTACCAAGAGACCCAGTACTTC. Full variable domain (missing parts from reference TRBV28 and TRBJ2-5): DVKVTQSSRYLVKRTGEKVFLECVQDMDHENMFWYRQDPGLGLRLIYFSYDVKMKEKGDIPEGYSVSREKKERFSLILESASTNQTSMYLCASSGLDYQETQYFGPGTRLLVL.